This T cell receptor beta chain came from a study of T cells after yellow fever vaccination. For the study at large: Where fractions had low cell numbers, libraries were prepared from them with the SMART-Seq v4 Ultra Low Input RNA kit. Study-level findings and limits: FACS-sorted repertoires could contain abundant clonotypes contaminating from the bulk population. The secondary response showed a weaker magnitude and a faster peak, day 5 versus 15.

Germline V gives CDR1 SGHRS, CDR2 YFSETQ. V lost 3 bases, J lost 4 bases, and 16 bases lay in between. The CDR3 is made up of 16 amino acids. This clonotype was recorded at least ten times. The antigen is not known. Researchers made TCR cDNA using 5'RACE template switching, and this step added a universal primer site and UMIs. Each CDR3 protein is one row after TCRdb ran MiXCR on the 5' RACE reads. The sample carries roughly 150,000 distinct CDR3 sequences, approximately 6.7% recorded once. The chain has TRBV5-1 and TRBJ2-2; D tentatively fits TRBD1 or TRBD2 (5 bases each). The input for sequencing was CD4+ T cells sorted from PBMCs, taken 4 to 6 days after the first yellow fever vaccination. The sequence came from a man between 18 and 35 years old who received the YFV17D yellow fever vaccine. The CDR3 coding sequence is TGCGCCAGCAGCTCCCGGGAAATTGGGGGCACCGGGGAGCTGTTTTTT. Protein sequence: CASSSREIGGTGELFF.